One T cell receptor (beta chain) is described in this entry. Its antigen is undetermined. The record originates from a study of CXCR3-negative and CXCR3-positive naive CD8 T cells. Naive CD8+ T cells were CD45RO-CCR7+CD27+CD95-. Points from the study as a whole: CXCR3-positive naive cells had more hydrophobic TRB CDR3s than CXCR3-negative naive cells. Both naive subsets, CXCR3-negative and CXCR3-positive, displayed similar TRBV-TRBJ usage, unlike memory cells.

The CDR3 spans 17 residues. Germline CDR1 reads MDHEN; CDR2 reads SYDVKM. UMI-labeled 5' RACE yielded the TRB cDNA libraries. TCRdb derives one entry per CDR3 protein from the 5' RACE reads, leaving out DNA. The table gives around 63,000 distinct CDR3 sequences; the top ten clones make up around 4.8% of it. Sequencing was performed on naive CXCR3+ CD8+ T cells from blood. Specified subset: CD45RO-CCR7+CD27+CD95- naive CD8+ T cells expressing CXCR3 (TNR3+). The sequence came from a human donor in good health. Some clones in this sample may be carry-over from other donors' samples. V and J are TRBV28 and TRBJ2-2; there is no DNA to check the TCRdb D call of TRBD2. The CDR3 is CASSFPSGGKNTGELFF.